The 8 T cell receptor beta chains reported below all come from one sample, sequenced in a study of technical replicates of blood from several donors (dated by TCRdb to about 2017). Preparation of the library involved the immunoSEQ multiplex PCR assay. Not all clones reach the TCRdb copy of this immuneACCESS table, which keeps in-frame sequences only. Checked studies attribute under half of the gap to unresolved V genes and leave the rest unexplained. This sample gives tens of thousands of clones in total; about 96% of them show up just once. Approximately 0.26% of the sample rests with the top ten. Source material: T cells isolated from PBMCs. These receptors came from a human donor in good health.

The chain has TRBV30 and TRBJ1-4; D remains ambiguous. This CDR3 has 15 residues. The germline V gene has CDR1 GTSNPN and CDR2 SVGIG (reference sequence). V dropped 1 base and J dropped 4 bases, with 13 bases sitting between them. The CDR3, as DNA: TGTGCCTGGAGTGGGCCAGGCTTCATTAATGAAAAACTGTTTTTT. It is translated as CAWSGPGFINEKLFF.

The chain is built from TRBV4-1 and TRBJ1-1, with a weak D call TRBD1 (5 bases). The CDR3 has 15 amino acids. Trimming removed 11 bases at V and 5 bases at J, with 24 bases between. Germline V gene lookup returns CDR1 MGHRA and CDR2 YSYEKL. The CDR3 spells CASNWGDRVTTEAFF. CDR3 nucleotide sequence: TGCGCCTCGAATTGGGGGGATAGGGTAACTACTGAAGCTTTCTTT.

CDR3 DNA sequence: TGTGCCAGCACCGGACTAGCGGGGTTCTCCTACAATGAGCAGTTCTTC. Encoded protein: CASTGLAGFSYNEQFF. V and J are TRBV2 and TRBJ2-1; TRBD2 matches at 12 bases. V lost 7 bases, J lost 0 bases, and 4 bases stayed unmatched. This CDR3 is built from 16 residues. The V gene's germline CDR1 is SNHLY and CDR2 FYNNEI.

The chain employs TRBV5-1 and TRBJ2-2; tentative D call: TRBD2 (6 bases). From germline, CDR1 is SGHRS and CDR2 YFSETQ. V lost 4 bases, J lost 8 bases, and 12 bases lay in between. This CDR3 region has 13 residues. CDR3 DNA: TGCGCCAGCAGCCTGGGCGGGGCTGGGGAGCTGTTTTTT. Its translation is CASSLGGAGELFF.

The chain links TRBV14 to TRBJ1-2; no firm D call. Trimming took 4 bases from V and 3 from J, leaving 24 bases between them. The CDR3 spans 18 residues. Germline values: CDR1 SGHDN, CDR2 FVKESK. This chain's CDR3 is CASSPGPWQVAGDYGYTF. The CDR3 DNA reads TGTGCCAGCAGCCCGGGCCCGTGGCAGGTCGCGGGAGACTATGGCTACACCTTC.

The V call is TRBV5-5, the J call TRBJ1-5, with TRBD1 identical over 7 bases. V trimming: 5 bases; J trimming: 2 bases; junction bases outside the gene matches: 7. The CDR3 totals 15 residues. Per germline, CDR1 SGHKS and CDR2 YYEKEE (reference sequence). Here the CDR3 DNA reads TGTGCCAGCAGTTTTACTGGGACAGGCAATCAGCCCCAGCATTTT. As protein: CASSFTGTGNQPQHF.

This clone is a singleton in its sample. The chain links TRBV6-5 to TRBJ2-7, with 11 positions matching TRBD1. This CDR3 spans 14 amino acids. V shed 6 bases and J 6 bases; nucleotides not matched to a gene: 7. Germline V gene sequence: CDR1 MNHEY, CDR2 SVGAGI. The CDR3 DNA is TGTGCCAGCAGGAGGGGACAGGGGGATACCGAGCAGTACTTC. This encodes CASRRGQGDTEQYF.

This rearrangement joins TRBV27 to TRBJ2-3, with TRBD1 matching 8 bases. The CDR3 contains 16 residues. Trimming cost V 7 bases and J 0 bases; bases outside gene matches: 9. The germline V gene encodes CDR1 MNHEY and CDR2 SMNVEV (reference sequence). The CDR3 DNA reads TGTGCCAGCACCTCGGACAGGGACTCTAGCACAGATACGCAGTATTTT. Translation gives CASTSDRDSSTDTQYF.